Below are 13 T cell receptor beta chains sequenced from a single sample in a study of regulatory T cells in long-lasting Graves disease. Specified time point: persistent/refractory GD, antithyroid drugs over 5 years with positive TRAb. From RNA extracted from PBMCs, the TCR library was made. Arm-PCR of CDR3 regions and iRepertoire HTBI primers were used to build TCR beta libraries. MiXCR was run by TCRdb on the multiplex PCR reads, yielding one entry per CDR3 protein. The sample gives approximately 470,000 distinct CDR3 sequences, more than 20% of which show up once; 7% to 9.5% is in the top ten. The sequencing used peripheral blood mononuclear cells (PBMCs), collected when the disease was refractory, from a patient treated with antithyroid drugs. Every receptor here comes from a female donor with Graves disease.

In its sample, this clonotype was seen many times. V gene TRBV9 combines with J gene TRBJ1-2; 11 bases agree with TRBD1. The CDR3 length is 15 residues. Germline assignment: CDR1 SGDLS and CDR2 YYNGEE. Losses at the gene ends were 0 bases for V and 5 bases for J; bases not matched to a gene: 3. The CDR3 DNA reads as TGTGCCAGCAGCGTAGCCGGGACAGGGGGGTATGGCTACACCTTC. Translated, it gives CASSVAGTGGYGYTF.

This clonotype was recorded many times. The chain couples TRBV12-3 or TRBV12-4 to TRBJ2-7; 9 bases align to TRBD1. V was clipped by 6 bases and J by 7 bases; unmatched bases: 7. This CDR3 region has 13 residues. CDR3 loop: CASRPDRGGEQYF. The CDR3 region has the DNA TGTGCCAGCAGGCCGGACAGGGGTGGGGAGCAGTACTTC.

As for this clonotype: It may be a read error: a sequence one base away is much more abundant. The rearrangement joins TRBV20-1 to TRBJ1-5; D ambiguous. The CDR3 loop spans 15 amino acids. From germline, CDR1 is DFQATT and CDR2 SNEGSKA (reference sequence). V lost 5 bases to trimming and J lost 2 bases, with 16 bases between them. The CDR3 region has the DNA TGCAGTGCTCACGGCGGATTAGTTGGCAATCAGCCCCAGCATTTT. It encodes CSAHGGLVGNQPQHF.

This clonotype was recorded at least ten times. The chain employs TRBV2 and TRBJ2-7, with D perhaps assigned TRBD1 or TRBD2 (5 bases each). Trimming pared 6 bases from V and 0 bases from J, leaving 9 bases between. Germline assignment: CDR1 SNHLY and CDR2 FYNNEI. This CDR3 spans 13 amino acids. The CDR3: CASSPGASYEQYF. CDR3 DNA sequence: TGTGCCAGCAGCCCCGGGGCCTCCTACGAGCAGTACTTC.

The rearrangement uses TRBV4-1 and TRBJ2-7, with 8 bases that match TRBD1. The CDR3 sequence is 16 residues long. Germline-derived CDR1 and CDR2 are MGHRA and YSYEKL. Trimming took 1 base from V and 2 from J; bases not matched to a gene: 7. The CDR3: CASSQGFRGPTYEQYF. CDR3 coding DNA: TGCGCCAGCAGCCAAGGGTTCAGGGGGCCTACCTACGAGCAGTACTTC.

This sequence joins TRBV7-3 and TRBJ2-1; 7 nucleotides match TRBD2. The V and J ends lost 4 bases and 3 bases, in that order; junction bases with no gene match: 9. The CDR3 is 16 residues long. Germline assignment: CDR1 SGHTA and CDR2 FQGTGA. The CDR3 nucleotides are TGTGCCAGCAGCTCCCTTGAAGCGGGGAGCTACAATGAGCAGTTCTTC. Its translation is CASSSLEAGSYNEQFF.

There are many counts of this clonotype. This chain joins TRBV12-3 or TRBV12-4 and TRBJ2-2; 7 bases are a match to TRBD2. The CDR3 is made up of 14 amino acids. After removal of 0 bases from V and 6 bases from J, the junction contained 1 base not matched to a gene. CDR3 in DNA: TGTGCCAGCAGTTTAGCGGGAGGGGCCGGGGAGCTGTTTTTT. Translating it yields CASSLAGGAGELFF.

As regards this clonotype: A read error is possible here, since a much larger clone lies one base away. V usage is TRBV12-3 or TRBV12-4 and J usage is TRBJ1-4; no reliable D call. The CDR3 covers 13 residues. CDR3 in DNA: TGTGCCAGCAGTTTTCGAATGTCGGAAAACCTGTTTTTT. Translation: CASSFRMSENLFF.

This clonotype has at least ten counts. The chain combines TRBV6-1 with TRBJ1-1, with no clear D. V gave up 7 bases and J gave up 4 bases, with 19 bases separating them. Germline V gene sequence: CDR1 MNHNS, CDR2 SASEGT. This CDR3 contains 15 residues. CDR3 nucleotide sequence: TGTGCCAGCACCCACAAAGGGATGCTAATCACTGAAGCTTTCTTT. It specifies CASTHKGMLITEAFF.

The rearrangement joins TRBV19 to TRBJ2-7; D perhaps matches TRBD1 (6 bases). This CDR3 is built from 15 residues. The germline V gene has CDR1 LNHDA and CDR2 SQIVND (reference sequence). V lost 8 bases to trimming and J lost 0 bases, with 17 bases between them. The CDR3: CASRMQDSASYEQYF. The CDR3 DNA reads TGTGCCAGTCGCATGCAGGACAGCGCCTCCTACGAGCAGTACTTC.

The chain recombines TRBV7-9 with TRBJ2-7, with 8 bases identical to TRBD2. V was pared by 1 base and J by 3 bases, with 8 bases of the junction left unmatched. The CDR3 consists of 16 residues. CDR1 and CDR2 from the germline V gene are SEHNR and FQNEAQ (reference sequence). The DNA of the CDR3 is TGTGCCAGCAGCTTAGTCTTGACGGGAGGGAGCTACGAGCAGTACTTC. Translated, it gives CASSLVLTGGSYEQYF.

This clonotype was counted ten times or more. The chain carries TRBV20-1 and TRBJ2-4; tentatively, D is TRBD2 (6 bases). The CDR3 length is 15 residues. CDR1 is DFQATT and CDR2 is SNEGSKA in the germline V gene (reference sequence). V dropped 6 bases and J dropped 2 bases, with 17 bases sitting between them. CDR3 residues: CSAEGGVSSKNIQYF. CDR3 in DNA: TGCAGTGCGGAAGGAGGGGTTTCCTCCAAAAACATTCAGTACTTC.

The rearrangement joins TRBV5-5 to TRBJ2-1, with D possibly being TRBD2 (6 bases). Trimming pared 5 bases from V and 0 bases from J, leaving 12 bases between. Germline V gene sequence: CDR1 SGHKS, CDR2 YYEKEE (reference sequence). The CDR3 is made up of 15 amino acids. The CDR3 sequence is CASSKAGTSYNEQFF. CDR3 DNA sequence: TGTGCCAGCAGTAAAGCGGGTACCTCCTACAATGAGCAGTTCTTC. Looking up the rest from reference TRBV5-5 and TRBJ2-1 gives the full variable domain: DAGVTQSPTHLIKTRGQQVTLRCSPISGHKSVSWYQQVLGQGPQFIFQYYEKEERGRGNFPDRFSARQFPNYSSELNVNALLLGDSALYLCASSKAGTSYNEQFFGPGTRLTVL.